This passage covers 32 T cell receptor beta chains from one sample sequenced in a study of radiotherapy plus CTLA-4 blockade in lung cancer. Produced via immunoSEQ multiplex PCR; TCRdb's table is partial and in-frame only. The data show roughly 69,000 clones, around 76% seen once. The material sequenced was peripheral blood, taken from a patient treated with radiotherapy plus ipilimumab. These receptor sequences come from a human donor with non-small cell lung cancer whose response to radiotherapy plus ipilimumab could not be evaluated. Some clones in this sample may be carry-over from other donors' samples.

The chain is built from TRBV29-1 and TRBJ2-2, with D possibly being TRBD2 (6 bases). The ends were cut back, 7 bases at V and 6 bases at J, with 15 bases in the middle. CDR3 length: 13 amino acids. Per the germline V gene, CDR1 is SQVTM and CDR2 is ANQGSEA. CDR3: CSGTTGISGELFF. The CDR3 nucleotides are TGCAGCGGGACTACAGGAATCTCCGGGGAGCTGTTTTTT.

This rearrangement joins TRBV9 to TRBJ1-4, with D perhaps matching TRBD1 (6 bases). The CDR3 extends over 14 amino acids. Trimming left V 4 bases short and J 6 bases short, with 13 bases between. Germline V gene lookup returns CDR1 SGDLS and CDR2 YYNGEE. For the CDR3, the DNA is TGTGCCAGCAGCCCGGACAGTGCGGATGAAAAACTGTTTTTT. Translation: CASSPDSADEKLFF.

The V call is TRBV9, the J call TRBJ1-1; 11 nucleotides match TRBD1. The V and J ends lost 4 bases and 3 bases, in that order; junction bases with no gene match: 5. Germline-derived CDR1 and CDR2 are SGDLS and YYNGEE. The CDR3 covers 15 residues. In DNA, the CDR3 is TGTGCCAGCAGCTTCGGGACAGGGGGGGACACTGAAGCTTTCTTT. It yields the protein CASSFGTGGDTEAFF.

The genes are TRBV6-5 and TRBJ1-2, with 7 bases lining up with TRBD1. J gave up 8 bases and V 0 bases, and 6 bases lay outside the gene matches. This CDR3 comprises 14 residues. CDR1 is MNHEY, CDR2 SVGAGI, per germline. This CDR3 is CASSYSDRPRGYTF. The CDR3 nucleotides read TGTGCCAGCAGTTACTCGGACAGGCCCCGCGGCTACACCTTC.

Only one count was recorded for this clone. V usage is TRBV19 and J usage is TRBJ1-1; tentative D call: TRBD1 (5 bases). Between the trimmed V and J ends, which lost 9 bases and 0 bases, there was a span of 20 bases. CDR3 size: 16 residues. Germline V CDR1 and CDR2: LNHDA, SQIVND (reference sequence). The CDR3 nucleotides read TGTGCCAGCCCCCTCACTGGCAGGGCCCTGAACACTGAAGCTTTCTTT. It codes for CASPLTGRALNTEAFF.

There are a few counts of this clone. CDR3 protein: CASSWTGGTYNSPLHF. In DNA form, the CDR3 reads TGTGCCAGCAGTTGGACAGGGGGAACATATAATTCACCCCTCCACTTT. The chain recombines TRBV6-6 with TRBJ1-6; 10 nucleotides match TRBD1. CDR1 is MNHNY, CDR2 SVGAGI, per germline (reference sequence). CDR3 length: 16 residues. With 4 bases clipped from V and 4 bases from J, the junction kept 4 bases outside the gene matches.

J is TRBJ1-1 and V is TRBV11-3, with D perhaps TRBD1 (6 bases). The CDR3 extends over 13 amino acids. Germline CDR1 is SGHNT and CDR2 is YENEEA. The V end was cut by 2 bases, the J end by 7 bases, with 11 bases between. CDR3: CASSLRGHLEAFF. DNA for the CDR3: TGTGCCAGCAGCTTAAGGGGACACCTTGAAGCTTTCTTT.

This chain joins TRBV20-1 and TRBJ2-1; D gene uncertain. CDR3 size: 11 residues. The ends were cut back, 0 bases at V and 10 bases at J, with 7 bases in the middle. CDR1 is DFQATT, CDR2 SNEGSKA, per germline (reference sequence). The CDR3 here is CSARDVREQFF. In nucleotides, the CDR3 is TGCAGTGCTAGAGATGTCAGGGAGCAGTTCTTC.

V is TRBV11-3 and J is TRBJ1-5; TRBD1 agrees at 10 bases. Germline V gene sequence: CDR1 SGHNT, CDR2 YENEEA. Trimming cost V 1 base and J 4 bases; bases outside gene matches: 13. This CDR3 has 19 residues. The CDR3, as DNA: TGTGCCAGCAGCTTAGGGGACAGGGGTCTCCAACCCCCAAATCAGCCCCAGCATTTT. The encoded protein is CASSLGDRGLQPPNQPQHF.

This rearrangement joins TRBV7-3 to TRBJ1-2, with TRBD1 as a possible D gene (6 bases). Germline-derived CDR1 and CDR2 are SGHTA and FQGTGA. Trimming pared 4 bases from V and 4 bases from J, leaving 16 bases between. The CDR3 is 15 amino acids. The CDR3 is CASSSSRGALYGYTF. The DNA of the CDR3 is TGTGCCAGCAGCTCCTCACGGGGGGCCCTCTATGGCTACACCTTC.

The V and J genes are TRBV7-9 and TRBJ1-2; possible D gene TRBD1, 6 bases. Germline V lookup: CDR1 SEHNR, CDR2 FQNEAQ (reference sequence). V lost 6 bases to trimming and J lost 3 bases, with 14 bases between them. This CDR3 comprises 14 residues. CDR3 residues: CASSLTGLDYGYTF. The CDR3 nucleotides are TGTGCCAGCAGTTTAACAGGGTTGGACTATGGCTACACCTTC.

This chain uses TRBV9 with TRBJ2-1; no clear D gene. V lost 4 bases and J lost 9, with 17 bases in between. The germline V gene encodes CDR1 SGDLS and CDR2 YYNGEE. The CDR3 covers 14 residues. The CDR3 sequence is CASSSSYPRGEQFF. The CDR3 DNA follows: TGTGCCAGCAGCTCGTCTTATCCCCGAGGTGAGCAGTTCTTC.

The chain couples TRBV2 to TRBJ2-2; 12 bases map to TRBD1. V was clipped by 6 bases and J by 6 bases; unmatched bases: 5. Germline lookup yields CDR1 SNHLY and CDR2 FYNNEI. The CDR3 length is 15 residues. The CDR3 is CASSARDRGPGELFF. The CDR3 nucleotides read TGTGCCAGCAGCGCCAGGGACAGGGGGCCCGGGGAGCTGTTTTTT.

This chain connects TRBV27 to TRBJ1-6; the match to TRBD1 covers 7 bases. This CDR3 region has 14 residues. The germline V gene encodes CDR1 MNHEY and CDR2 SMNVEV (reference sequence). Losses at the gene ends were 6 bases for V and 10 bases for J; bases not matched to a gene: 9. CDR3 sequence (DNA): TGTGCCAGCAGGGAAGGGACAGTAATATCACCCCTCCACTTT. Translation: CASREGTVISPLHF.

V is TRBV5-6 and J is TRBJ2-5; tentative D call: TRBD2 (7 bases). Trimming removed 4 bases from V and 0 bases from J, with 13 bases in between. The CDR3 consists of 15 residues. Germline CDR1 reads SGHDT; CDR2 reads YYEEEE. The CDR3 sequence: CASSPGGGNQETQYF. Here the CDR3 DNA reads TGTGCCAGCAGCCCGGGGGGCGGGAACCAAGAGACCCAGTACTTC.

V gene TRBV18 combines with J gene TRBJ2-1; D call uncertain. CDR1 is KGHSH and CDR2 is LQKENI in the germline V gene. Trimming pared 4 bases from V and 5 bases from J, leaving 6 bases between. The CDR3 has 12 amino acids. The DNA for the CDR3 is TGTGCCAGCTCACTTTTCGACAATGAGCAGTTCTTC. It codes for CASSLFDNEQFF.

The chain recombines TRBV5-1 with TRBJ1-5, with TRBD1 as a possible D gene (5 bases). Germline-derived CDR1 and CDR2 are SGHRS and YFSETQ. V was clipped by 1 base and J by 5 bases, with 13 bases between them. The CDR3 totals 15 residues. The chain's CDR3 is CASSLSSGSHQPQHF. CDR3 in DNA: TGCGCCAGCAGCTTGTCTTCAGGGTCCCATCAGCCCCAGCATTTT.

The V gene is TRBV13, the J gene TRBJ1-2; D is possibly TRBD1 (5 bases). The CDR3 loop spans 15 amino acids. Trimming stripped 2 bases from V and 1 base from J, with 11 bases between. CDR1 and CDR2 (germline): PRHDT, FYEKMQ (reference sequence). CDR3 loop: CASSLSGGSNYGYTF. In DNA form, the CDR3 reads TGTGCCAGCAGCTTAAGCGGGGGGAGTAACTATGGCTACACCTTC. The whole variable domain, remainder taken from reference TRBV13 and TRBJ1-2, is AAGVIQSPRHLIKEKRETATLKCYPIPRHDTVYWYQQGPGQDPQFLISFYEKMQSDKGSIPDRFSAQQFSDYHSELNMSSLELGDSALYFCASSLSGGSNYGYTFGSGTRLTVV.

The count of this clone is one. The chain joins TRBV6-5 to TRBJ2-7; 8 bases fit TRBD2. The V and J ends lost 4 bases and 5 bases, in that order; junction bases with no gene match: 10. The CDR3 contains 15 residues. Germline values: CDR1 MNHEY, CDR2 SVGAGI. The CDR3 DNA is TGTGCCAGCAGTTCCCTTGCAGCGGGGGCCGACGAGCAGTACTTC. This sequence encodes CASSSLAAGADEQYF.

A single count supports this clone. The J gene is TRBJ1-5, the V gene TRBV9; tentative D call: TRBD1 (5 bases). Germline V gene sequence: CDR1 SGDLS, CDR2 YYNGEE. This CDR3 contains 15 residues. The V gene lost 3 bases and the J gene lost 7 bases, with 17 bases spanning the gap. The CDR3 sequence is CASSAFTGLGQPQHF. DNA of the CDR3: TGTGCCAGCAGCGCGTTTACAGGTCTGGGCCAGCCCCAGCATTTT.

V is TRBV9 and J is TRBJ1-1; D unclear. Germline-derived CDR1 and CDR2 are SGDLS and YYNGEE. Between the trimmed V and J ends, which lost 4 bases and 5 bases, there was a span of 15 bases. This CDR3 is built from 14 residues. The CDR3 reads CASSPLVSGTEAFF. The DNA of the CDR3 is TGTGCCAGCAGCCCCTTAGTGAGCGGGACTGAAGCTTTCTTT.

The chain combines TRBV4-2 with TRBJ1-2; possible D gene TRBD1, 6 bases. Trimming left V 4 bases short and J 2 bases short, with 17 bases between. In germline, CDR1 is LGHNA, CDR2 YNFKEQ. CDR3 length equals 16 residues. The CDR3 DNA follows: TGTGCCAGCAGCCCTTTCCTCGGGCAGGGGAACTATGGCTACACCTTC. This sequence encodes CASSPFLGQGNYGYTF.

This clone was observed a few times. The chain joins TRBV7-2 to TRBJ2-7; perhaps TRBD2 as D (6 bases). The germline gives CDR1 SGHTA, CDR2 FQGNSA. V was clipped by 3 bases and J by 6 bases, with 18 bases between them. CDR3 length: 15 residues. DNA of the CDR3: TGTGCCAGCAGCTTGATGGTATACGGGGGACGCGAGCAGTACTTC. Translation: CASSLMVYGGREQYF.

This clone was observed a single time. V gene TRBV28 combines with J gene TRBJ2-1; 10 nucleotides match TRBD2. This CDR3 is 15 amino acids long. Germline assignment: CDR1 MDHEN and CDR2 SYDVKM. The CDR3 sequence is CATQASASGGNEQFF. The CDR3 region has the DNA TGTGCAACACAAGCTTCCGCTAGCGGGGGAAATGAGCAGTTCTTC.

The chain recombines TRBV5-6 with TRBJ1-2; maybe TRBD1 (6 bases). The germline CDR1 and CDR2 sequences are SGHDT and YYEEEE. The CDR3 runs to 12 residues. Trimming took 4 bases from V and 9 from J, leaving 13 bases between them. CDR3 sequence (DNA): TGTGCCAGCAGCCTGGACAGTTCCCGCTACACCTTC. Translation: CASSLDSSRYTF. Using reference TRBV5-6 and TRBJ1-2 for the parts outside the CDR3, the full variable domain is DAGVTQSPTHLIKTRGQQVTLRCSPKSGHDTVSWYQQALGQGPQFIFQYYEEEERQRGNFPDRFSGHQFPNYSSELNVNALLLGDSALYLCASSLDSSRYTFGSGTRLTVV.

The J gene is TRBJ1-4, the V gene TRBV9; no reliable D call. The V gene's germline CDR1 is SGDLS and CDR2 YYNGEE. V lost 2 bases, J lost 8 bases, and 13 bases lay in between. The CDR3 sequence is 14 residues long. The CDR3 reads CASSVPGSSEKLFF. CDR3 in DNA: TGTGCCAGCAGCGTCCCAGGCTCCTCCGAAAAACTGTTTTTT.

This clone has only one observation. The rearrangement uses TRBV6-5 and TRBJ1-1; possible D gene TRBD1, 5 bases. Germline values: CDR1 MNHEY, CDR2 SVGAGI. The CDR3 is 16 residues long. Trimming removed 2 bases at V and 0 bases at J, with 13 bases between. The CDR3, as DNA: TGTGCCAGCAGTTACGGAACCCGGGGGTTGAACACTGAAGCTTTCTTT. Translated, it gives CASSYGTRGLNTEAFF.

CDR3 nucleotide sequence: TGTGCCAGCAGCACAGGGGGGGGTCACTACAATGAGCAGTTCTTC. The encoded protein is CASSTGGGHYNEQFF. The gene calls are TRBV7-2 and TRBJ2-1; possible D gene TRBD1, 8 bases. The CDR3 extends over 15 amino acids. Germline V gene sequence: CDR1 SGHTA, CDR2 FQGNSA. V was cut by 5 bases and J by 3 bases, with 14 bases left in between.

This chain uses TRBV18 with TRBJ2-7; 7 nucleotides match TRBD1. The length of the CDR3 is 15 residues. The germline V gene encodes CDR1 KGHSH and CDR2 LQKENI. V shed 4 bases and J 4 bases; nucleotides not matched to a gene: 10. CDR3 nucleotide sequence: TGTGCCAGCTCACGCCCCCGAGACAGGGTTTACGAGCAGTACTTC. It translates to CASSRPRDRVYEQYF. Together with reference TRBV18 and TRBJ2-7, the CDR3 gives the full variable domain: NAGVMQNPRHLVRRRGQEARLRCSPMKGHSHVYWYRQLPEEGLKFMVYLQKENIIDESGMPKERFSAEFPKEGPSILRIQQVVRGDSAAYFCASSRPRDRVYEQYFGPGTRLTVT.

V gene TRBV7-2 combines with J gene TRBJ1-6; TRBD1 aligns across 7 bases. After removal of 0 bases from V and 8 bases from J, the junction contained 10 bases not matched to a gene. This CDR3 region has 17 residues. Germline CDR1 is SGHTA and CDR2 is FQGNSA. This CDR3 is CASSLARQGGRDSPLHF. As DNA, the CDR3 is TGTGCCAGCAGCTTAGCGCGACAGGGTGGTAGGGATTCACCCCTCCACTTT.

A remark on this clone: One end of the junction is discordant with germline, which a read error may explain. This chain uses TRBV4-1 with TRBJ2-7; D may be TRBD1 (6 bases). Germline lookup yields CDR1 MGHRA and CDR2 YSYEKL. The CDR3 runs to 14 residues. CDR3 coding DNA: TGTGCCAGCAGCGAGAGAGGACAGTACCACGAGCAGTACTTC. It codes for CASSERGQYHEQYF.

This chain joins TRBV28 and TRBJ2-7; TRBD2 aligns across 7 bases. The trim removed 7 bases at V and 2 bases at J, leaving 11 bases unmatched. CDR3 length: 15 residues. Germline loops: CDR1 MDHEN, CDR2 SYDVKM. The CDR3 spells CASTLNAGDPYEQYF. CDR3 nucleotide sequence: TGTGCCAGCACCCTAAATGCGGGGGACCCCTACGAGCAGTACTTC.